The following is a T cell receptor beta chain sequence with its context. What it recognizes is unknown. The sample is drawn from a study of cytomegalovirus exposure and HLA in healthy donors. The CDR3 consists of 15 residues. V shed 2 bases and J shed 2 bases, with 11 bases lying between them. Germline loops: CDR1 LNHNV, CDR2 YYDKDF (reference sequence). Findings and limits, study-wide: Trimming of TCR beta V- and J-genes showed a link, identified in a later analysis, to a missense DCLRE1C variant.

PCR involved 60 Vbeta and 13 Jbeta primers. Generated by immunoSEQ multiplex PCR, the TCRdb table keeps only in-frame clones and is missing some. The sample carries about 150,000 clones, under 85% recorded once. The chain employs TRBV15 and TRBJ2-3; weak D call: TRBD2 (5 bases). The TCR sequence derives from a man younger than 35 in good health and CMV-seronegative. Sequencing was carried out using PBMCs. Here the CDR3 DNA reads TGTGCCACCAGCAGATCGGGGATGACCACAGATACGCAGTATTTT. Encoded protein: CATSRSGMTTDTQYF.